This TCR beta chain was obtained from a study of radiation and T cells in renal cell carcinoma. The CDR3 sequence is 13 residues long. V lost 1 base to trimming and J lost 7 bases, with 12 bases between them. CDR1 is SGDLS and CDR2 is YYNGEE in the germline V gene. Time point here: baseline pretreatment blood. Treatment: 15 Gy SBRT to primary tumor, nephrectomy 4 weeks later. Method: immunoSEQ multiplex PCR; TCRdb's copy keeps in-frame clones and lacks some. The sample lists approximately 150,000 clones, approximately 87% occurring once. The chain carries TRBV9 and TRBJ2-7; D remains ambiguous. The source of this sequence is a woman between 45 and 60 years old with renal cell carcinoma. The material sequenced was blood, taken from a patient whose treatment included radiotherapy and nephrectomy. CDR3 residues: CASSVSEVREQYF. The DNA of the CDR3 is TGTGCCAGCAGCGTATCCGAGGTAAGGGAGCAGTACTTC.